These T cell receptor beta chains were read from a single sample in a study of T cells in Graves' hyperthyroidism and ophthalmopathy. One entry per CDR3 protein results from TCRdb running MiXCR on the multiplex PCR reads. Of around 300,000 distinct CDR3 sequences listed, roughly 19% were seen once; the top ten hold about 35%. Sequenced: blood. The receptors stem from a man aged 50 to 60 with Graves' ophthalmopathy. The CDR3 runs from the conserved cysteine through the conserved F or W.

V gene	J gene	CDR3 protein
TRBV12-3/TRBV12-4	TRBJ2-7	CASSLYFYEQYF
TRBV18	TRBJ2-3	CASSPPNPSTDTQYF
TRBV5-1	TRBJ2-7	CASSLAAGRTYEQYF
TRBV20-1	TRBJ2-7	CSASPLSGKNVYEQYF
TRBV12-3/TRBV12-4	TRBJ2-1	CASSDTLLAGGYNEQFF
TRBV7-2	TRBJ2-3	CASSLFRPDTQYF
TRBV28	TRBJ2-2	CASKEGALGTGELFF
TRBV30	TRBJ1-3	CACRGQGSSFGNTIYF
TRBV27	TRBJ2-7	CASRRLAGVHEQYF
TRBV28	TRBJ1-5	CASSFDRVNQPQHF
TRBV6-5	TRBJ2-1	CASSYSWAAGGRSGEQFF
TRBV7-2	TRBJ1-5	CASSSGAGMGQPQHF
TRBV20-1	TRBJ2-1	CSARGAMGVSYNEQFF
TRBV4-1	TRBJ2-1	CASSPTKDEQFF
TRBV15	TRBJ1-5	CATSPGGTGIRNQPQHF
TRBV18	TRBJ2-2	CASSPVDVNTGELFF
TRBV15	TRBJ2-1	CATSRQGGFNEQFF
TRBV12-3/TRBV12-4	TRBJ2-7	CASSGDRGPYEQYF
TRBV20-1	TRBJ2-1	CSALGTAENEQFF
TRBV28	TRBJ2-1	CASSFTSYNEQFF
TRBV28	TRBJ2-1	CASSQRENEQFF
TRBV6-1	TRBJ2-1	CASSLLAGVQNEQFF
TRBV9	TRBJ1-3	CASSVGGSGGNTIYF
TRBV11-2	TRBJ2-7	CASTRDGYEQYF
TRBV7-4	TRBJ2-7	CASSFGRWRVRSSYEQYF
TRBV5-1	TRBJ2-7	CASSKTSGEYEQYF
TRBV28	TRBJ2-7	CASSPPLVTYEQYF
TRBV7-9	TRBJ2-7	CASSFTGGIAGGEQYF
TRBV28	TRBJ1-1	CATSRLTPNTEAFF
TRBV29-1	TRBJ2-5	CSVEAVTSGGETQYF
TRBV11-2	TRBJ1-6	CASSLKQGAGSPLHF
TRBV20-1	TRBJ2-3	CSALRELDTQYF
TRBV7-2	TRBJ2-1	CASTPRGGAGSSYNEQFF
TRBV11-3	TRBJ2-7	CASSAGLAGGLHEQYF